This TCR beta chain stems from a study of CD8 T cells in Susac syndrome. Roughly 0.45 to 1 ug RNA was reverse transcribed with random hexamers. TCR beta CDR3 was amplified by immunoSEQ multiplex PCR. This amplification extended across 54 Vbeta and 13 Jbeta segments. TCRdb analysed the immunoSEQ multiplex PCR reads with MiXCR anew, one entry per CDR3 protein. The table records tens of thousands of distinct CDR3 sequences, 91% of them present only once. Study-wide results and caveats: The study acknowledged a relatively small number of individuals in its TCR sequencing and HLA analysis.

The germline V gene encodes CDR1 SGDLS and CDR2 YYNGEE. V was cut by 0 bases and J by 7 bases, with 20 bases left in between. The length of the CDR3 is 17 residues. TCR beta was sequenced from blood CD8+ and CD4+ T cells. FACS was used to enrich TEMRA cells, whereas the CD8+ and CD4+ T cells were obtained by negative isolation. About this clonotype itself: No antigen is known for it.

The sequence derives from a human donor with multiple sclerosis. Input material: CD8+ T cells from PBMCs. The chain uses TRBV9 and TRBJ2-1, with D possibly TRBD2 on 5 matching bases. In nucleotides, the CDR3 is TGTGCCAGCAGCGTAGGAGAAGGACTTTGGGTTGGGAATGAGCAGTTCTTC. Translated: CASSVGEGLWVGNEQFF.